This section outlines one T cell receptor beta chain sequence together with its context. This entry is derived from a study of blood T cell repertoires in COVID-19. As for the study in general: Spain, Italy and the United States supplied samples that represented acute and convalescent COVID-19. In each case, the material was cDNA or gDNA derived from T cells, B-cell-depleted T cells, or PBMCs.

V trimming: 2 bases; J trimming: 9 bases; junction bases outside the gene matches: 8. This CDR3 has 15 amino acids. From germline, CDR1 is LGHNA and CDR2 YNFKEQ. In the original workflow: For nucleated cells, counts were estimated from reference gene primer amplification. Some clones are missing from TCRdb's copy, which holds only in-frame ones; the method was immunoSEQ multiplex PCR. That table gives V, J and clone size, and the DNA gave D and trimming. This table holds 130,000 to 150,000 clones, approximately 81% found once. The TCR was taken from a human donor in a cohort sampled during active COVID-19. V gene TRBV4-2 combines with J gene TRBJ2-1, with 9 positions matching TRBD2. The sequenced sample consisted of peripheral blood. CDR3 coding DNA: TGTGCCAGCAGCCAACAAGCGGGGGGCGGGGGTGAGCAGTTCTTC. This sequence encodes CASSQQAGGGGEQFF.